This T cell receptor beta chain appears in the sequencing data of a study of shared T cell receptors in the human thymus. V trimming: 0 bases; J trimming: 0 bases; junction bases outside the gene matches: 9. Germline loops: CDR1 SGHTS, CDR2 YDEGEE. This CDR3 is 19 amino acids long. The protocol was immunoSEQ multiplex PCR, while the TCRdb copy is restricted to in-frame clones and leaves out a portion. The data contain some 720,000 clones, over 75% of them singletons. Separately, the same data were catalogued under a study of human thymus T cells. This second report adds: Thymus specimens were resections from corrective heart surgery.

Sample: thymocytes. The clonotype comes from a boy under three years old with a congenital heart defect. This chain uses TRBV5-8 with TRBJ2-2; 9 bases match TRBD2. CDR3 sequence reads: CASSLVWVAGASNTGELFF. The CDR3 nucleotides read TGTGCCAGCAGCTTGGTCTGGGTAGCGGGAGCCTCGAACACCGGGGAGCTGTTTTTT.